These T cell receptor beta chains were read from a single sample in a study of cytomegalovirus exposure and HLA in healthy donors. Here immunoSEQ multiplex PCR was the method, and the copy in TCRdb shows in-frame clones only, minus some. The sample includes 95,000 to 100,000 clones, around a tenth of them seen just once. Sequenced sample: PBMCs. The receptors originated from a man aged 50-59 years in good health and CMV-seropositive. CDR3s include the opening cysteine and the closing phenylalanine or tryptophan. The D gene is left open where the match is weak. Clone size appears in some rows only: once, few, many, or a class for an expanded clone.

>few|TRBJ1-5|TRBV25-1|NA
TGTGCCAGCAGTGATGGCAGGGAGGACCCTAGCAATCAGCCCCAGCATTTT
CASSDGREDPSNQPQHF
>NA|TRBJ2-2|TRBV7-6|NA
TGTGCCTCGAGTGGTGCCGGGGAGCTGTTTTTT
CASSGAGELFF
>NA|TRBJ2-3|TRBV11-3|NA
TGTGCCAGCAGTCGGTACCTGTTGGATACGCAGTATTTT
CASSRYLLDTQYF
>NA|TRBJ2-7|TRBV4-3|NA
TGCGCCAGCAGCCAAGTCCTGGGGCTCGAGCAGTACTTC
CASSQVLGLEQYF
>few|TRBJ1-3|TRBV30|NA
TGTGCCTCCGGGGATGGAAACACCATATATTTT
CASGDGNTIYF
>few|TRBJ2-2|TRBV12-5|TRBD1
TGTGCTAGTGCCCTCTCCCGGAACCGGGACAGGGGAGTCCCCGGGGAGCTGTTTTTT
CASALSRNRDRGVPGELFF
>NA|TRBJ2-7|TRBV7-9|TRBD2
TGTGCCAGCAGCCAACTAGCGGGAGAGATCGAGCAGTACTTC
CASSQLAGEIEQYF
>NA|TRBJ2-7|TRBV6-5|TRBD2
TGTGCCAGCAGTTCCTCGCTAGCGGGAGGGCGGGAGCAGTACTTC
CASSSSLAGGREQYF
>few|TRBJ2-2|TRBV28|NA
TGTGCCAGCAGTTCCTACAAGCCCGGCGGGACCGGGGAGCTGTTTTTT
CASSSYKPGGTGELFF
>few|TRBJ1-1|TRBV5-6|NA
TGTGCCAGCAGCTTGGCTGGATCTGCAGGAGCTTTCTTT
CASSLAGSAGAFF
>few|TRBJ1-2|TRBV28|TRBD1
TGTGCCAGCAGTTACGGACAGGGGCGGGGCGGCTACACCTTC
CASSYGQGRGGYTF
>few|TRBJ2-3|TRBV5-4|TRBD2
TGTGCCAGCGGGACTAGCGGGACCTATTCCACAGATACGCAGTATTTT
CASGTSGTYSTDTQYF
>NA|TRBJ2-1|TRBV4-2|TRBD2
TGTGCCAGCAGCCAAGAAATCAGCGGGGGCTACAATGAGCAGTTCTTC
CASSQEISGGYNEQFF
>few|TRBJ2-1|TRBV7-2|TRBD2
TGTGCCAGCAGCCTAGCGGGAGGGCCAACTGAGCAGTTCTTC
CASSLAGGPTEQFF
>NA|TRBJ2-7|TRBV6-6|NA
TGTGCCAGCAGTCGCGGGGCGTCCTACGAGCAGTACTTC
CASSRGASYEQYF
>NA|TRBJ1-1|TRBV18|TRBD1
TGTGCCAGCTCAGATGGACAGGGGGCTGGTACTGAAGCTTTCTTT
CASSDGQGAGTEAFF
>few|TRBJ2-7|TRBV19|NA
TGTGCCAGTACCTCACTAGGCTCCTACGAGCAGTACTTC
CASTSLGSYEQYF
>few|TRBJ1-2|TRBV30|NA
TGTGCCTGGAGTGTACTAAAGGGCTACACCTTC
CAWSVLKGYTF
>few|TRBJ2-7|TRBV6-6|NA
TGTGCCAGTCGTCTTTCCGACACCTACGAGCAGTACTTC
CASRLSDTYEQYF
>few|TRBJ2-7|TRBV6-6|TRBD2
TGTGCCAGCTGGTCGCCCGGGGAGGGTCGGGGAGAGCAGTACTTC
CASWSPGEGRGEQYF
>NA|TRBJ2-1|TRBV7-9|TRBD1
TGTGCCAGCAGCCACAGGGGGCCCAACCACAATGAGCAGTTCTTC
CASSHRGPNHNEQFF
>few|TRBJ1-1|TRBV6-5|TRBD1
TGTGCCAGCAGTTACTCATCGACAGGGGGCACTGAAGCTTTCTTT
CASSYSSTGGTEAFF
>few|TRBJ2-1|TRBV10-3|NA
TGTGCCATCAGCCCCGCTAGCAGTGAGCAGTTCTTC
CAISPASSEQFF
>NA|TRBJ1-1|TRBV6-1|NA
TGTGCCAGCAGCATCGGGGGGAACACTGAAGCTTTCTTT
CASSIGGNTEAFF
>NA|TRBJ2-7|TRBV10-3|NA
TGTGCCATCAGTGCAGGGGCCTCCTACGAGCAGTACTTC
CAISAGASYEQYF
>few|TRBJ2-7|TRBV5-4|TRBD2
TGTGCCAGCAGCTTCACTAGCGGGCGCGAGCAGTACTTC
CASSFTSGREQYF